Listed here is a single TCR beta chain. The data originate from a study of blood T cell repertoires in COVID-19. Assay: immunoSEQ multiplex PCR; the TCRdb copy retains only in-frame clones and omits some. There are over 55,000 clones in the sample; about 90% occur only once, and 8.3% lies in the top ten. The sample taken for sequencing was peripheral blood. This receptor was identified in a man between 50 and 59 years old with active COVID-19.

For the CDR3, the DNA is TGTGCCAGCTCACCACCCGGGACAGGGGCTACCGGGGAGCTGTTTTTT. Translation gives CASSPPGTGATGELFF. This chain joins TRBV18 and TRBJ2-2; 10 bases match TRBD1. The CDR3 has 16 amino acids. The V segment lost 0 bases and the J segment 5 bases; nucleotides outside the gene matches: 3. Germline V gives CDR1 KGHSH, CDR2 LQKENI.